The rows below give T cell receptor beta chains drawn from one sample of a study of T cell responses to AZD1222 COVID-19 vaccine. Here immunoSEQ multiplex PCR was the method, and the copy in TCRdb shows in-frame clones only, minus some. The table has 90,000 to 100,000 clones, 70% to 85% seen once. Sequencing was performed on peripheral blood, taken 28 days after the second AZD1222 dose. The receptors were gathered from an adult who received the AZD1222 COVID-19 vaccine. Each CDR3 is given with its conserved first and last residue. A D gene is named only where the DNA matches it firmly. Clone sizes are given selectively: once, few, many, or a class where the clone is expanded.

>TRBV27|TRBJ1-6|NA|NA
TGTGCCAGCAGTTTCAGGCCCTCACAGGCACGTTCACCCCTCCACTTT
CASSFRPSQARSPLHF
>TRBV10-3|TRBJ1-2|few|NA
TGTGCCATCAATAGGGTACAGGGTAAGTTACGTAACTATGGCTACACCTTC
CAINRVQGKLRNYGYTF
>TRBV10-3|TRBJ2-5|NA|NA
TGTGCCATCAGGAAGGGACTCACTAACCAAGAGACCCAGTACTTC
CAIRKGLTNQETQYF
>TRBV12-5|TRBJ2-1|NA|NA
TGTGCTAGTGAAGGCTCAGGGACCGGTGAGCAGTTCTTC
CASEGSGTGEQFF
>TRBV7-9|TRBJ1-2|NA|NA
TGTGCCAGCAGCTACATCCCCACGTTTAACTATGGCTACACCTTC
CASSYIPTFNYGYTF
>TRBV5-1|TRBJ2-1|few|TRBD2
TGCGCCAGCAGCTTGGGTCTAGCGGGAGGCTACAATGAGCAGTTCTTC
CASSLGLAGGYNEQFF
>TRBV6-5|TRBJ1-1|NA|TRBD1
TGTGCCAGCAGTCCAGGGACAGGTGGCACTGAAGCTTTCTTT
CASSPGTGGTEAFF
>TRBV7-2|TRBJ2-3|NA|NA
TGTGCCAGCAGTCCCCAGGCGGTTGAGACAGATACGCAGTATTTT
CASSPQAVETDTQYF
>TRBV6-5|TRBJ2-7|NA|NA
TGTGCCAGCAGCCTCGCCTGGCGGAGGAACTACGAGCAGTACTTC
CASSLAWRRNYEQYF
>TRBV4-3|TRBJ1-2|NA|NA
TGCGCCAGCAGCCAAGATTCGGTGCACTATGGCTACACCTTC
CASSQDSVHYGYTF
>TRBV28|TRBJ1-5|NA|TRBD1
TGTGCCAGCAGCTCAACCGGGACAGGGGGCCAACAGCCCCAGCATTTT
CASSSTGTGGQQPQHF
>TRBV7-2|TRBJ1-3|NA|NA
TGTGCCAGCAGCTTGGGGACTAGGACTTCTGGAAACACCATATATTTT
CASSLGTRTSGNTIYF
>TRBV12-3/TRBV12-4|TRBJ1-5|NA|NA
TGTGCCAGCAGCTCTCGCAATCAGCCCCAGCATTTT
CASSSRNQPQHF
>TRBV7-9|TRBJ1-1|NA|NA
TGTGCCAGCAGCCATCAAAGCACTGAAGCTTTCTTT
CASSHQSTEAFF
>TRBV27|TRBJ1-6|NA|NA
TGTGCCAGCAGTTTATCTACGGGGTCTAGCTCACCCCTCCACTTT
CASSLSTGSSSPLHF
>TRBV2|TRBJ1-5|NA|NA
TGTGCCAGCAGTGAAGGCAGGGAGGGCAATCAGCCCCAGCATTTT
CASSEGREGNQPQHF
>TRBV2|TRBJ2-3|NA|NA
TGTGCCAGCAGTGTAGGGGGACGCCGCACAGATACGCAGTATTTT
CASSVGGRRTDTQYF
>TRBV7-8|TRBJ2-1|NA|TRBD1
TGTGCCAGCAGCTTAGCGTCCTTCGCCGGGACAGCATACAATGAGCAGTTCTTC
CASSLASFAGTAYNEQFF
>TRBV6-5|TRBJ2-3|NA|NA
TGTGCCAGCAGGACAGAAAAAATTACTACGCAGTATTTT
CASRTEKITTQYF
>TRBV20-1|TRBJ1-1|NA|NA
TGCAGTGCTAGAGTTCCAACTGAAGCTTTCTTT
CSARVPTEAFF
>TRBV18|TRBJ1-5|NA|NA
TGTGCCAGCTCCCGATCAAGGTTAGAACAGCCCCAGCATTTT
CASSRSRLEQPQHF
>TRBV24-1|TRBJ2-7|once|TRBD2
TGTGCCACCCAAAGGGGCAGCGGGGTGCGAAGAAGAGAGCAGCAAACCTACGAGCAGTACTTC
CATQRGSGVRRREQQTYEQYF
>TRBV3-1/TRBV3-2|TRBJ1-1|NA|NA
TGTGCCAGCAGCCAACACACAGGGCACAACACTGAAGCTTTCTTT
CASSQHTGHNTEAFF
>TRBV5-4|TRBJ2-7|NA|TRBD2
TGTGCCAGCAGCTTCAACGGGGGGGCGAGGGAGCAGTACTTC
CASSFNGGAREQYF
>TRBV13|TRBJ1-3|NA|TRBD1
TGTGCCAGCAGCTTAGACTCGACAGGGGTTGGAAACACCATATATTTT
CASSLDSTGVGNTIYF
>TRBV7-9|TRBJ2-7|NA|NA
TGTGCCAGCAGCCTCGACGTCCACGAGCAGTACTTC
CASSLDVHEQYF
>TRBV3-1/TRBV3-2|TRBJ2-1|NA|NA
TGTGCCAGCAGCCAAGGACGAGATTCCCCCTACAATGAGCAGTTCTTC
CASSQGRDSPYNEQFF
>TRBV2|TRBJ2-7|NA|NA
TGTGCCAGCAAGGTGGTAAGGATGACGGACGAGCAGTACTTC
CASKVVRMTDEQYF
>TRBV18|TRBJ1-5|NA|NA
TGTGCCAGCTCTCCACGGGGTCAGGATCAGCCCCAGCATTTT
CASSPRGQDQPQHF
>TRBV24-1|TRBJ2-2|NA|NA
TGTGCCACCAGTGATCTTCCCGGGGAGCTGTTTTTT
CATSDLPGELFF
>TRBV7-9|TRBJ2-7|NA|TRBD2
TGTGCCAGCAGCTCGACTAGCAACTACGAGCAGTACTTC
CASSSTSNYEQYF
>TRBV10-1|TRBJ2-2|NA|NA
TGCGCCAGTGCCGGAGGGGCCGGGGAGCTGTTTTTT
CASAGGAGELFF
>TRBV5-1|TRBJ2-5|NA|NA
TGCGCCAGCACCAGCTTACGTGAGACCCAGTACTTC
CASTSLRETQYF
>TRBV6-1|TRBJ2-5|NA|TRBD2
TGTGCCAGCAGTGAATTAGCGGGGGGGCAAGAGACCCAGTACTTC
CASSELAGGQETQYF
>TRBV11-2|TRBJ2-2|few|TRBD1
TGTGCCAGCAGCTTAGGGACAGGGGTGACCGGGGAGCTGTTTTTT
CASSLGTGVTGELFF
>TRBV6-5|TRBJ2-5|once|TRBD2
TGTGCCAGCAGTTATTACGGGGGGTTCGGGGAGACCCAGTACTTC
CASSYYGGFGETQYF
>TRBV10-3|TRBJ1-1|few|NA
TGTGCCACACGACAGGAGAACACTGAAGCTTTCTTT
CATRQENTEAFF
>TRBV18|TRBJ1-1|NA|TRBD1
TGTGCCAGCTCACCGTTCGGACAGGGAGGCCGGACTGAAGCTTTCTTT
CASSPFGQGGRTEAFF
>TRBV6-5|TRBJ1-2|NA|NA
TGTGCCAGCAGGACCCCGGGAGGGAACTATGGCTACACCTTC
CASRTPGGNYGYTF